This paragraph reports one T cell receptor beta chain. The record originates from a study of blood T cell repertoires in COVID-19. For the study at large: Acute-phase and convalescent COVID-19 samples originated in the United States, Italy and Spain.

CDR3 length equals 12 residues. Germline V CDR1 and CDR2: SQVTM, ANQGSEA. V gave up 5 bases and J gave up 3 bases, with 10 bases separating them. Libraries were prepared by immunoSEQ multiplex PCR; TCRdb keeps only in-frame clonotypes and omits some of them. This table has about 80,000 clones, more than 70% appearing once. The TCR sequence derives from a woman of 80 years or more with acute or convalescent COVID-19. The chain joins TRBV29-1 to TRBJ1-1; D may be TRBD1 (6 bases). The sample comprised peripheral blood. This CDR3 is CSVSGADTEAFF. CDR3 DNA sequence: TGCAGCGTTTCAGGGGCGGACACTGAAGCTTTCTTT.